This T cell receptor (beta chain) was retrieved from a study of cytomegalovirus exposure and HLA in healthy donors. Study information: Of roughly 360 genotyped donors, roughly 81% grouped in the Caucasian-associated ancestry cluster. General observations from the study: HLA allele associations emerged for around 15,000 TCR beta sequences in a later analysis, at 0.05 false discovery rate. By HLA locus, TCR association rates varied in a later analysis, with DRB1 showing the most and HLA-C the fewest. Compared with the approximately 700-donor mean, an Asian-associated ancestry cluster reportedly had fewer N-insertions, according to a later analysis.

Amplification used 60 Vbeta primers and 13 Jbeta primers. This table comes from immunoSEQ multiplex PCR, and its TCRdb copy is limited to in-frame clones, with some not included. The sample has fewer than 110,000 clones, roughly 80% seen once; the top ten hold approximately 2%. As to this clone: The antigen is undetermined. This CDR3 is also generated by other DNA sequences in the sample.

CDR3 length: 15 residues. The V end lost 6 bases, the J end lost 0 bases, and 15 bases lay between the germline ends. Germline V gene data show CDR1 as WSHSY and CDR2 as SAAADI. The sequencing input was PBMCs. The chain has TRBV10-2 and TRBJ2-7; D is unclear. This receptor was obtained from a man aged 30 to 45 in good health and CMV-seronegative. CDR3 sequence reads: CASRHGSSPSYEQYF. In nucleotides, the CDR3 is TGCGCCAGCAGGCACGGGTCTTCCCCCTCCTACGAGCAGTACTTC.